The 4 T cell receptor beta chains below all came from one sample that was sequenced in a study of a mutant IDH1 vaccine in newly diagnosed glioma. The antigens of these receptors remain unknown. Time point: week 11, during vaccination. The study gave 300 ug of mutant IDH1 20-mer peptide per vaccine dose, with topical imiquimod. Sequenced by immunoSEQ multiplex PCR; TCRdb stores in-frame clones only, minus some. The table records tens of thousands of clones, roughly 83% of them present only once. Sequencing was performed on PBMCs, taken from a glioma patient whose treatment included an IDH1 peptide vaccine. The source of these receptors is a woman in her fifties or sixties with glioma.

J is TRBJ1-6 and V is TRBV27, with no clear D. The CDR3 extends over 16 amino acids. With 2 bases removed from V and 0 bases from J, the gap between germline ends came to 8 bases. From germline, CDR1 is MNHEY and CDR2 SMNVEV (reference sequence). DNA for the CDR3: TGTGCCAGCAGTTTACGTCCCAGCTCCTATAATTCACCCCTCCACTTT. This codes for CASSLRPSSYNSPLHF.

The chain combines TRBV1 with TRBJ1-1. TRBV1 is a recognized pseudogene. The CDR3 is made up of 17 amino acids. In DNA form, the CDR3 reads TGCACCAGCAGCCACTGCGGCCGAGGGCCCATGAACACTGAAGCTTTCTTT. Its protein product is CTSSHCGRGPMNTEAFF.

This chain links TRBV9 with TRBJ2-7, with 7 bases matching TRBD2. Germline values: CDR1 SGDLS, CDR2 YYNGEE. This CDR3 has 17 residues. V lost 3 bases, J lost 2 bases, and 14 bases stayed unmatched. The CDR3 loop is CASSGSVSGRGAYEQYF. The CDR3 DNA follows: TGTGCCAGCAGCGGATCGGTTTCGGGACGGGGGGCCTACGAGCAGTACTTC.

DNA for the CDR3: TGTGCCAGCAGTGCCAGGTTGGTGGGCCCCCAGCATTTT. Amino acid sequence: CASSARLVGPQHF. The chain recombines TRBV6-1 with TRBJ1-5; D remains unclear. The CDR3 consists of 13 residues. Germline V CDR1 and CDR2: MNHNS, SASEGT. The V and J ends lost 4 bases and 10 bases respectively, with 14 bases between them.